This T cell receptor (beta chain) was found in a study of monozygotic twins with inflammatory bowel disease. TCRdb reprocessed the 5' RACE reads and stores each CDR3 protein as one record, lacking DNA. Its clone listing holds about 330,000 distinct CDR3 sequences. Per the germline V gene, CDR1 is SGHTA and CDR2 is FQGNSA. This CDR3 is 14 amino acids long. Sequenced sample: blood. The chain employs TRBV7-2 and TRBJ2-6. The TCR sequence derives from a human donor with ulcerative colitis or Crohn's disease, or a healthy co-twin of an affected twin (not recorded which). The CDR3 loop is CASSYRSGANVLTF.